This T cell receptor beta chain was profiled in a study of blood T cell repertoires in COVID-19. Whole-study context: Sites across the United States, Italy and Spain contributed samples from acute and convalescent COVID-19. The analysed material was cDNA or gDNA that came from T cells, B-cell-depleted T cells, or PBMCs.

This clone occurred once. Those enrolled in Seattle joined during active infection and were followed longitudinally afterward. Authors' methods: Reference gene primer amplification gave nucleated cell count estimates. Method: immunoSEQ multiplex PCR; TCRdb's copy keeps in-frame clones and lacks some. V, J and clone size reflect that table, while D and trimming were determined from the DNA. The sample holds 300,000 to 350,000 clones; approximately 87% are singletons and the top ten take less than 3.5%. This CDR3 has 16 amino acids. The V and J ends lost 3 bases and 7 bases respectively, with 17 bases between them. Germline V lookup: CDR1 SGHNT, CDR2 YYREEE (reference sequence).

Source material: peripheral blood. The sequence came from a young woman with COVID-19, enrolled during active disease. This chain uses TRBV5-4 with TRBJ1-6; D might be TRBD1 (6 bases). CDR3 loop: CASSSQPDSRNSPLHF. The CDR3 nucleotides read TGTGCCAGCAGCTCGCAACCGGACAGCAGAAATTCACCCCTCCACTTT.